The source of this T cell receptor beta chain is a study of OX40 agonist ivuxolimab in advanced cancers. Patients were ruled out by autoimmune disease history or systemic immunosuppression. Blood got drawn at baseline, again on cycle 4 day 1, and then on cycle 7 day 1. Some clones are missing from TCRdb's copy, which holds only in-frame ones; the method was immunoSEQ multiplex PCR. The sample lists about 100,000 clones, 70% to 90% occurring once. Germline CDR1 reads SGHNT; CDR2 reads YYREEE (reference sequence). The CDR3 totals 12 residues. V was clipped by 1 base and J by 4 bases, with 5 bases between them.

The V call is TRBV5-4, the J call TRBJ1-1; no clear D gene. This clonotype was obtained from an adult with an advanced solid tumor such as melanoma, head and neck, liver or kidney cancer. The material sequenced was CD4+ or CD8+ T cells sorted from blood, taken in a trial of the OX40 agonist ivuxolimab. In DNA, the CDR3 is TGTGCCAGCAGCTTGATGACCACTGAAGCTTTCTTT. Its protein product is CASSLMTTEAFF.